This TCR beta chain was identified during a study of blood T cell repertoires in COVID-19. About the research overall: The United States, Italy and Spain were the sources of the acute and convalescent COVID-19 samples.

Profiling relied on immunoSEQ multiplex PCR, and the TCRdb table lists in-frame clones only, not all of them. In the table there are about 140,000 clones, 65% to 90% of which are singletons. CDR1 is MDHEN, CDR2 SYDVKM, per germline. V was pared by 4 bases and J by 6 bases, with 15 bases between. The CDR3 contains 14 residues. The source of this sequence is a middle-aged man with acute or convalescent COVID-19. The chain is built from TRBV28 and TRBJ1-1; D uncertain. The sequenced sample was peripheral blood. The CDR3 here is CASSSYKIRSEAFF. CDR3 sequence (DNA): TGTGCCAGCAGTTCATACAAAATCAGGTCTGAAGCTTTCTTT. Full variable domain (rest looked up from reference TRBV28 and TRBJ1-1): DVKVTQSSRYLVKRTGEKVFLECVQDMDHENMFWYRQDPGLGLRLIYFSYDVKMKEKGDIPEGYSVSREKKERFSLILESASTNQTSMYLCASSSYKIRSEAFFGQGTRLTVV.